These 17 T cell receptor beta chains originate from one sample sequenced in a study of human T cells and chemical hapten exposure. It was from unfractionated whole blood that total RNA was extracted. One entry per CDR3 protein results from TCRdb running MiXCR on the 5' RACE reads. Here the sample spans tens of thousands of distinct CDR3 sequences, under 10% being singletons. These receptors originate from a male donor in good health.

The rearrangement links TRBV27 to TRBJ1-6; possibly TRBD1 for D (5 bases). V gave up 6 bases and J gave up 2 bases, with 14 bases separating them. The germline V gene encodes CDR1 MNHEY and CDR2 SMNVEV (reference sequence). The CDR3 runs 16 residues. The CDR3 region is CASSPERGTYNSPLHF. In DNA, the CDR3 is TGTGCCAGCAGCCCTGAGAGGGGTACCTATAATTCACCCCTCCACTTT.

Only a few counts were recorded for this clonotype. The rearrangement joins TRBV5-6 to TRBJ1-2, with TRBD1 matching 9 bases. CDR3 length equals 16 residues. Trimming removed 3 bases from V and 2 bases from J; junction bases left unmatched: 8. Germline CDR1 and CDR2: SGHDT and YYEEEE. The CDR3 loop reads CASSYGDRVGNYGYTF. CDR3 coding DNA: TGTGCCAGCAGCTACGGGGACAGGGTGGGGAACTATGGCTACACCTTC.

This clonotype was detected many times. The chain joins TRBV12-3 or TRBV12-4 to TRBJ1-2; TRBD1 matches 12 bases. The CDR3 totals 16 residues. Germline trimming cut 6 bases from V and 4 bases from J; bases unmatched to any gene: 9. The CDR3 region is CASRGQGAGGSYGYTF. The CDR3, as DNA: TGTGCCAGCAGGGGACAGGGGGCAGGGGGGAGCTATGGCTACACCTTC.

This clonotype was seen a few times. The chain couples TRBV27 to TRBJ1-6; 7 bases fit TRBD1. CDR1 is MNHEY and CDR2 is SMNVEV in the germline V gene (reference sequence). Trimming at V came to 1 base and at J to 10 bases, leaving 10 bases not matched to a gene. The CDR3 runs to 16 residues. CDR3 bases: TGTGCCAGCAGTTTATTGCAGGGGGGTTTGGAATCACCCCTCCACTTT. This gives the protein CASSLLQGGLESPLHF.

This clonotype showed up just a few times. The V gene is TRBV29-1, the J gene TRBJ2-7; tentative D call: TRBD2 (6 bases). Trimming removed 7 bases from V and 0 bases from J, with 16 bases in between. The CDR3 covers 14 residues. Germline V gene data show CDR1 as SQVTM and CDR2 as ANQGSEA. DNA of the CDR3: TGCAGCGCGGGCGGGACTGGGAGCTCCTACGAGCAGTACTTC. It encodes CSAGGTGSSYEQYF.

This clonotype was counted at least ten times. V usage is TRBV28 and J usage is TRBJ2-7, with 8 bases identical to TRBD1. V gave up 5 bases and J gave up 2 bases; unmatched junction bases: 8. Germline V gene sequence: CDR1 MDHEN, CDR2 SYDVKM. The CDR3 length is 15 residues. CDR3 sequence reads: CASSVGGTGTYEQYF. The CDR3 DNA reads TGTGCCAGCAGTGTTGGCGGGACAGGTACCTACGAGCAGTACTTC.

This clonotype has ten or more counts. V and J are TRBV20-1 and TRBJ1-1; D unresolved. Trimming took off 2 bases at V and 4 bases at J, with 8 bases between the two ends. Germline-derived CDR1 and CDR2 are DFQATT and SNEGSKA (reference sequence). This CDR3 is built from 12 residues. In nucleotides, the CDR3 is TGCAGTGCTAGAAGAGGCACCACTGAAGCTTTCTTT. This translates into CSARRGTTEAFF.

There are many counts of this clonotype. CDR3 amino acids: CASRNLGENIQYF. For the CDR3, the DNA is TGTGCCAGCAGAAACTTGGGGGAAAACATTCAGTACTTC. V and J are TRBV12-3 or TRBV12-4 and TRBJ2-4, with D possibly called TRBD1 or TRBD2 (5 bases each). V was pared by 6 bases and J by 5 bases, with 11 bases between. The length of the CDR3 is 13 residues.

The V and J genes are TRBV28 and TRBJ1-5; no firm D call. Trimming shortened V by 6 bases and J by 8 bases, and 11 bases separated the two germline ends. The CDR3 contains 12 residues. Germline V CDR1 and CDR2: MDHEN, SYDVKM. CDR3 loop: CASSPIREPQHF. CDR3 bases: TGTGCCAGCAGCCCTATTAGGGAGCCCCAGCATTTT.

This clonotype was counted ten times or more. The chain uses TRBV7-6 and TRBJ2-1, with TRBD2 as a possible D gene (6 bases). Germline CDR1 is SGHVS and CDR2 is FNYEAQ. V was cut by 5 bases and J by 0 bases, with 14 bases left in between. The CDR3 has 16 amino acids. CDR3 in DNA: TGTGCCAGCAGCCCCGCTACGGGACTCTCCTACAATGAGCAGTTCTTC. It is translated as CASSPATGLSYNEQFF.

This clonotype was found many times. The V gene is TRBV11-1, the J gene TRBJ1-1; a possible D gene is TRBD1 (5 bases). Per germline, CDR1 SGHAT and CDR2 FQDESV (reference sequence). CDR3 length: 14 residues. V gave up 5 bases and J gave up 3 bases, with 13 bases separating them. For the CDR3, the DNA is TGTGCCAGCAGCGGGGGGACGGGAGACACTGAAGCTTTCTTT. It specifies CASSGGTGDTEAFF.

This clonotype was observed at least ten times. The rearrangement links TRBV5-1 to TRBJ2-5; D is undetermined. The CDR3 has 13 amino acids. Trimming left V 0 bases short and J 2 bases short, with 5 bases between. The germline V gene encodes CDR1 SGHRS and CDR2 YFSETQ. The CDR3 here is CASSLGGQETQYF. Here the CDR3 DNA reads TGCGCCAGCAGCTTGGGCGGACAAGAGACCCAGTACTTC.

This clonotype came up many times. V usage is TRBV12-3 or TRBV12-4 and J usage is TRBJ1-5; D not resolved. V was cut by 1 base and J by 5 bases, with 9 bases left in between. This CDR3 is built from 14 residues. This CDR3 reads CASSLEGIYQPQHF. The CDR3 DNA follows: TGTGCCAGCAGTTTAGAGGGCATTTATCAGCCCCAGCATTTT.

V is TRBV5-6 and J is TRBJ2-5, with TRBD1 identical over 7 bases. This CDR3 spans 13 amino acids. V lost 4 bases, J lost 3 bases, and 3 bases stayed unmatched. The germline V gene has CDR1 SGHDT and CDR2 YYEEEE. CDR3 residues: CASSIGQEETQYF. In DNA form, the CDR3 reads TGTGCCAGCAGCATCGGACAGGAAGAGACCCAGTACTTC.

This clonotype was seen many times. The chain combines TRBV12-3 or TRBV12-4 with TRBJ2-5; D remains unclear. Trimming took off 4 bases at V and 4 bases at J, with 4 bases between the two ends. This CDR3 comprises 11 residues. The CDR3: CASSSGETQYF. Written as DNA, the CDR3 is TGTGCCAGCAGTTCTGGAGAGACCCAGTACTTC.

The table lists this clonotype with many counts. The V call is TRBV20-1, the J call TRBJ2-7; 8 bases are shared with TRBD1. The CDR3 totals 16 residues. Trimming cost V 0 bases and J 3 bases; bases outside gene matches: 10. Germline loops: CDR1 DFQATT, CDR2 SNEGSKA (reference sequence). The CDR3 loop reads CSARDLKGTGIYEQYF. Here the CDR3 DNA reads TGCAGTGCTAGAGATCTCAAGGGGACAGGAATCTACGAGCAGTACTTC.

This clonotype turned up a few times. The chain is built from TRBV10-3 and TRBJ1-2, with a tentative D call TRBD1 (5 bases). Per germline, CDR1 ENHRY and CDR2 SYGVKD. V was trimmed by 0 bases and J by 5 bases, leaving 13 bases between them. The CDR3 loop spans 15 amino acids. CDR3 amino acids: CAISESTGTEYGYTF. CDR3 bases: TGTGCCATCAGTGAGTCTACGGGGACGGAGTATGGCTACACCTTC.